Listed below are T cell receptor beta chains from one sample, sequenced in a study of blood T cell repertoires in COVID-19. Libraries were prepared by immunoSEQ multiplex PCR; TCRdb keeps only in-frame clonotypes and omits some of them. The table records approximately 150,000 clones, approximately 87% of them present only once. Sequencing used peripheral blood. The receptor set was obtained from a woman in her seventies with acute or convalescent COVID-19. Both conserved end residues are part of each CDR3. The D gene is left open where the match is weak. For some rows the clone size is stated as once, few or many, or as a class when expanded; others skip it.

cdr3_aa	cdr3_nt	j_call	clone_size	v_call	d_call
CASSGPGTECYEQYF	TGTGCCAGCAGCGGGCCCGGGACAGAATGCTACGAGCAGTACTTC	TRBJ2-7	-	TRBV9	TRBD1
CASRLDRVAYGYTF	TGTGCCAGCAGGCTCGACAGGGTAGCCTATGGCTACACCTTC	TRBJ1-2	-	TRBV3-1/TRBV3-2	TRBD1
CASSATGGFEKLFF	TGTGCCAGCAGCGCGACAGGGGGCTTTGAAAAACTGTTTTTT	TRBJ1-4	few	TRBV9	TRBD1
CASSLAGLNYGYTF	TGTGCCAGCAGCCTGGCAGGTTTAAACTATGGCTACACCTTC	TRBJ1-2	-	TRBV5-4	-
CASSLGGRGAEQFF	TGTGCCAGCAGCCTAGGAGGGCGGGGGGCCGAGCAGTTCTTC	TRBJ2-1	-	TRBV11-2	TRBD2
CASSQSAQSTVWPNTGELFF	TGCGCCAGCAGCCAATCCGCACAATCGACAGTGTGGCCAAACACCGGGGAGCTGTTTTTT	TRBJ2-2	once	TRBV4-3	-
CASSPPEVPNTEAFF	TGTGCCAGCAGTCCGCCTGAGGTCCCGAACACTGAAGCTTTCTTT	TRBJ1-1	-	TRBV4-2	-
CASSQSAGTARTAGIYEQYF	TGCGCCAGCAGTCAATCGGCCGGGACAGCTCGGACTGCGGGGATATACGAGCAGTACTTC	TRBJ2-7	-	TRBV23-1	-
CASSPGLFNTGELFF	TGCGCCAGCAGCCCAGGGTTATTCAACACCGGGGAGCTGTTTTTT	TRBJ2-2	-	TRBV4-3	-
CASTSTGYNQPQHF	TGTGCCAGCACCTCTACAGGGTATAATCAGCCCCAGCATTTT	TRBJ1-5	-	TRBV6-5	-
CASSSPGQGYDQPQHF	TGTGCCAGCAGCTCCCCGGGACAGGGATACGATCAGCCCCAGCATTTT	TRBJ1-5	once	TRBV7-8	TRBD1
CASSEKAGTQPQHF	TGTGCCAGCAGTGAAAAAGCAGGCACTCAGCCCCAGCATTTT	TRBJ1-5	-	TRBV6-1	-
CASKVSGTANSPLHF	TGTGCCAGCAAGGTCTCCGGGACAGCGAATTCACCCCTCCACTTT	TRBJ1-6	-	TRBV3-1/TRBV3-2	TRBD1
CASIATGGNSPLHF	TGTGCCAGCATTGCGACAGGGGGCAATTCACCCCTCCACTTT	TRBJ1-6	-	TRBV6-5	TRBD1
CASSPRQLAGARYEQYF	TGTGCCAGCAGCCCTAGGCAGCTAGCGGGAGCTAGGTACGAGCAGTACTTC	TRBJ2-7	-	TRBV7-9	TRBD2
CASSYARGNQPQHF	TGTGCCAGCAGTTACGCCCGGGGCAATCAGCCCCAGCATTTT	TRBJ1-5	-	TRBV6-2/TRBV6-3	-
CASSSRQVLSSGANVLTF	TGCGCCAGCAGCTCGCGACAGGTACTGAGCTCTGGGGCCAACGTCCTGACTTTC	TRBJ2-6	-	TRBV5-1	-
CASSQQGMGEQFF	TGTGCCAGCAGTCAACAGGGAATGGGTGAGCAGTTCTTC	TRBJ2-1	once	TRBV28	-
CASSFRGAQETQYF	TGCGCCAGCAGCTTCCGGGGGGCCCAAGAGACCCAGTACTTC	TRBJ2-5	-	TRBV5-1	-
CASSYMDRGGYTF	TGTGCCAGCAGCTACATGGACAGGGGAGGCTACACCTTC	TRBJ1-2	-	TRBV7-2	TRBD1
CASKTGGPGEQFF	TGTGCCAGTAAAACAGGGGGACCCGGAGAGCAGTTCTTC	TRBJ2-1	-	TRBV19	TRBD1
CASSQDIVRGKNTEAFF	TGTGCCAGCAGCCAAGATATCGTTCGGGGGAAGAACACTGAAGCTTTCTTT	TRBJ1-1	-	TRBV4-2	-
CASTLPGVIYGYTF	TGTGCCAGTACCCTACCGGGGGTAATCTATGGCTACACCTTC	TRBJ1-2	-	TRBV19	-
CAIRGRTSGAYEQYF	TGTGCCATCAGGGGAAGGACTAGCGGGGCGTACGAGCAGTACTTC	TRBJ2-7	-	TRBV10-3	TRBD2
CASSALAGESYEQYF	TGTGCCAGTAGTGCCTTAGCGGGAGAGAGTTACGAGCAGTACTTC	TRBJ2-7	-	TRBV19	TRBD2
CATSGRGSASGANVLTF	TGTGCCACCAGTGGGCGGGGCAGTGCATCTGGGGCCAACGTCCTGACTTTC	TRBJ2-6	once	TRBV24-1	-
CASSLIGQGSYGYTF	TGTGCCAGCAGCTTAATAGGACAGGGTTCCTATGGCTACACCTTC	TRBJ1-2	-	TRBV11-2	TRBD1
CASSPLWLAGDTDTQYF	TGTGCCAGCAGTCCACTATGGCTAGCGGGAGATACAGATACGCAGTATTTT	TRBJ2-3	-	TRBV27	TRBD2
CASHRTGTGFTEQYF	TGTGCCAGCCACCGGACCGGGACAGGGTTTACTGAGCAGTACTTC	TRBJ2-7	-	TRBV5-6	TRBD1
CASRGTGGSVAKNIQYF	TGTGCCAGCAGAGGGACAGGGGGGTCTGTCGCCAAAAACATTCAGTACTTC	TRBJ2-4	-	TRBV27	TRBD1
CASRRDINYGYTF	TGTGCCAGCAGGAGAGACATAAACTATGGCTACACCTTC	TRBJ1-2	-	TRBV6-5	-
CASSSRTSLNEQYF	TGTGCCAGTAGCTCCCGGACTAGTTTGAACGAGCAGTACTTC	TRBJ2-7	-	TRBV19	TRBD2
CASSQDYPDSPLHF	TGCGCCAGCAGCCAAGATTATCCAGATTCACCCCTCCACTTT	TRBJ1-6	-	TRBV4-3	-
CASSLDGNSYNEQFF	TGCGCCAGCAGCTTGGACGGGAACTCCTACAATGAGCAGTTCTTC	TRBJ2-1	-	TRBV5-1	-
CASSLEATNTGELFF	TGTGCCAGCAGCTTAGAAGCTACGAACACCGGGGAGCTGTTTTTT	TRBJ2-2	-	TRBV7-2	-